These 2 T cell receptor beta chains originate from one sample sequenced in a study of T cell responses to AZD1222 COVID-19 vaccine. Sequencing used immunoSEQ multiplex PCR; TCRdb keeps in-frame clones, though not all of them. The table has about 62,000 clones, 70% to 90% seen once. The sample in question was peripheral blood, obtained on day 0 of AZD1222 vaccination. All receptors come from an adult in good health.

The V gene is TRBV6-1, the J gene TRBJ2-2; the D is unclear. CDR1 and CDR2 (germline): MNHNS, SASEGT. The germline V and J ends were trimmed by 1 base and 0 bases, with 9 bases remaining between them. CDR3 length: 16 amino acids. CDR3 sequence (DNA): TGTGCCAGCAGTGAAGGGGCCCATTCGAACACCGGGGAGCTGTTTTTT. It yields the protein CASSEGAHSNTGELFF.

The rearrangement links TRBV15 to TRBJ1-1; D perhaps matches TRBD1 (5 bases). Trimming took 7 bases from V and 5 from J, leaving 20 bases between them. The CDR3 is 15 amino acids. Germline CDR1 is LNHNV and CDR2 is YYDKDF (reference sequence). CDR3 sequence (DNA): TGTGCCACCACCTCTGGGGGTGGGGGGATGACTGAAGCTTTCTTT. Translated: CATTSGGGGMTEAFF.